Listed below are T cell receptor beta chains from one sample, sequenced in a study of CD8+CD57+ T cells in acquired aplastic anemia. A single record per CDR3 protein comes from TCRdb applying MiXCR to the reads. The sample holds about 190,000 distinct CDR3 sequences; less than 70% are singletons and the top ten take roughly 15%. The sample was sorted CD4+, CD8+, or CD8+CD57+ T cells (not recorded which) from PBMCs. The receptors here all came from a human donor in good health, serving as a control. Both conserved end residues are part of each CDR3. D genes are given only for firm matches. Only part of the rows carry a size: once, few, many, or a class if the clone is expanded.

NA	NA	TRBV20-1	TRBJ1-6	TGCAGTGCTAGGTCTGGGGGGCCAAATTCACCCCTCCACTTT	CSARSGGPNSPLHF
NA	TRBD2	TRBV20-1	TRBJ2-1	TGCAGTGCTAGAGATCGTGGACGGGAGGGATCCTACAATGAGCAGTTCTTC	CSARDRGREGSYNEQFF
NA	NA	TRBV10-3	TRBJ2-1	TGTGCCATCCGGCGGGATAGCTCCTACAATGAGCAGTTCTTC	CAIRRDSSYNEQFF
many	NA	TRBV3-1	TRBJ2-1	TGTGCCAGCGGACAGTCCTACAATGAGCAGTTCTTC	CASGQSYNEQFF
once	NA	TRBV29-1	TRBJ2-1	TGCAGCGTTGAAGGGACAGCCTCCTACAATGAGCAGTTCTTC	CSVEGTASYNEQFF
NA	NA	TRBV20-1	TRBJ2-2	TGCAGTGCTCTACCTAGGCAGGCGAACACCGGGGAGCTGTCTTGG	CSALPRQANTGELSW
NA	NA	TRBV28	TRBJ1-4	TGTGCCAGCAGTGCGGACGTCTCAACTAATGAAAAACTGTTTTTT	CASSADVSTNEKLFF
NA	TRBD1	TRBV7-9	TRBJ1-4	TGTGCCAGCAGCTTAGCAGTAGGGACAGAAATCGAGGGTGAAAAACTGTTTTTT	CASSLAVGTEIEGEKLFF
many	NA	TRBV12-3/TRBV12-4	TRBJ1-3	TGTGCCAGCAAACGGGGTGGAAACACCATATATTTT	CASKRGGNTIYF
once	NA	TRBV25-1	TRBJ1-1	TGTGCCAGCAAAGAGGGGGAGGGAATGAACACTGAAGCTTTCTTT	CASKEGEGMNTEAFF
many	TRBD1	TRBV11-1	TRBJ1-6	TGTGCCAGCGGGACAGGAATTAATTCACCCCTCCACTTT	CASGTGINSPLHF
NA	TRBD1	TRBV29-1	TRBJ2-5	TGCAGTATACCCCCCCAACGGACAGGGGGCTGGGAGACCCAGTACTTC	CSIPPQRTGGWETQYF
NA	NA	TRBV20-1	TRBJ2-1	TGCGGTGCTAGAGGAGTCCCATCCTACAATGAGCAGCTCTTC	CGARGVPSYNEQLF
many	TRBD1	TRBV7-2	TRBJ2-7	TGTGCCAGCAGCTTACGTGTTGGGACAGCCTACGAGCAGTACTTC	CASSLRVGTAYEQYF